The clone carrying this TCR beta chain was counted between two and nine times. This specimen belongs to a study of T-cell memory formation after mild COVID-19. TCRdb analysed the 5' RACE reads with MiXCR anew, one entry per CDR3 protein. The table records 450,000 to 650,000 distinct CDR3 sequences, roughly 20% of them present only once. The origin of this receptor is an adult woman who had mild COVID-19 (a few samples of this study predate the infection). Cell type and time point are not known. The sample taken for sequencing was PBMCs or a T cell subset sorted from them (not recorded which).

CDR3 sequence: CASSSRGRDSYEQYF. The CDR3 DNA follows: TGTGCCAGCAGCTCCCGTGGGCGGGACTCCTACGAGCAGTACTTC. The V and J genes are TRBV7-2 and TRBJ2-7; D is possibly TRBD2 (6 bases). The V gene lost 4 bases and the J gene lost 0 bases, with 13 bases spanning the gap. The CDR3 consists of 15 residues. Germline V gives CDR1 SGHTA, CDR2 FQGNSA.